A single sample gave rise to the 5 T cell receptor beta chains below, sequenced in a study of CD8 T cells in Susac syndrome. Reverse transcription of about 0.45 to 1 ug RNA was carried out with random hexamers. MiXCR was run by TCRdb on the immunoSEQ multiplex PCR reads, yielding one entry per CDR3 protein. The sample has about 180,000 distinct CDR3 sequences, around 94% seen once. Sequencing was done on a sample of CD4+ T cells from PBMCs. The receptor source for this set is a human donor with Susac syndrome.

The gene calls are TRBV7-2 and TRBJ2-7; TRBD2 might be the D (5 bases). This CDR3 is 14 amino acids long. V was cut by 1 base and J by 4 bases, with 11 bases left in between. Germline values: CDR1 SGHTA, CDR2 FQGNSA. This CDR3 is CASSLGVGIYEQYF. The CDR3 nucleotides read TGTGCCAGCAGCTTAGGGGTCGGGATTTACGAGCAGTACTTC.

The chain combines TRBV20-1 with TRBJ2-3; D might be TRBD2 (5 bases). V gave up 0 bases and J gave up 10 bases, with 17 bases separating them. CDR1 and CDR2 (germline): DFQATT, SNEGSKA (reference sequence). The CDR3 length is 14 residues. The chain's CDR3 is CSARERSTRAAQYF. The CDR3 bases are TGCAGTGCTAGAGAAAGAAGTACGCGGGCGGCGCAGTATTTT.

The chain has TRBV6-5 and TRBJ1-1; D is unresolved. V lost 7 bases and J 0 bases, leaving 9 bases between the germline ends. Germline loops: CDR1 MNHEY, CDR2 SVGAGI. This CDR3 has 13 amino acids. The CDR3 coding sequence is TGTGCCAGCATCGGGCAGATGAACACTGAAGCTTTCTTT. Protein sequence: CASIGQMNTEAFF.

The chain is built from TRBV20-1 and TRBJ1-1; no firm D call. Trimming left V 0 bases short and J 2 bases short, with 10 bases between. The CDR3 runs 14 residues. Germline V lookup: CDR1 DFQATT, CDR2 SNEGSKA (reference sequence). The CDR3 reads CSAREHRDNTEAFF. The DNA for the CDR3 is TGCAGTGCTAGAGAACACAGAGATAACACTGAAGCTTTCTTT.

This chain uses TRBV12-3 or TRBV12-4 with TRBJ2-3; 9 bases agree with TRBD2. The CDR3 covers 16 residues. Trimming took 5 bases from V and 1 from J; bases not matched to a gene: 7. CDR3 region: CASSQRRLAGTDTQYF. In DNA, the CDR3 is TGTGCCAGCAGTCAACGGAGACTAGCGGGCACAGATACGCAGTATTTT.